The source of this T cell receptor beta chain is a study of shared clonotypes between healthy human individuals. Study findings and constraints: The authors expected sequencing depth to affect clonotype sharing among donors. Clonotypes shared by all four sorted-subset donors had higher generation probabilities than non-shared clonotypes.

A remark on this clone: Antigen: not known.

Researchers ran the assay at a deep level. Clones were sequenced by immunoSEQ multiplex PCR, and TCRdb holds only the in-frame ones, with some missing. The sample carries about 610,000 clones, approximately 96% recorded once. CD45RO-negative CD8 cells positively selected for CCR7 made up the naive population, which excluded terminally differentiated effector memory CD45RA+ cells. This TCR came from a woman in her thirties in good health. The sample taken for sequencing was naive CD8+ T cells sorted from blood.

The CDR3 DNA is TGTGCCAGCAGTTTAAGTCAGGAGTCGAACACCGGGGAGCTGTTTTTT. Translating gives CASSLSQESNTGELFF. The V gene is TRBV28, the J gene TRBJ2-2; D ambiguous. The CDR3 is 16 amino acids. Germline values: CDR1 MDHEN, CDR2 SYDVKM. Trimming cost V 2 bases and J 0 bases, with 10 bases left between them.